What follows are 3 T cell receptor beta chains derived from one specimen sequenced in a study of T cell responses to AZD1222 COVID-19 vaccine. Here immunoSEQ multiplex PCR was the method, and the copy in TCRdb shows in-frame clones only, minus some. The data hold about 99,000 clones, with over 80% observed a single time. The sample here was peripheral blood, taken on day 0 of AZD1222 vaccination. The receptors shown here come from an adult in good health.

This chain links TRBV7-9 with TRBJ1-2; possible D gene TRBD1, 5 bases. The CDR3 has 15 residues. Trimming removed 8 bases at V and 2 bases at J, with 18 bases between. Germline values: CDR1 SEHNR, CDR2 FQNEAQ (reference sequence). CDR3 in DNA: TGTGCCAGCGATCTCTGGGGGGAGGGGAACTATGGCTACACCTTC. It is translated as CASDLWGEGNYGYTF.

This sequence joins TRBV28 and TRBJ2-1; 9 nucleotides match TRBD2. CDR3 length equals 14 residues. The V gene's germline CDR1 is MDHEN and CDR2 SYDVKM. V lost 7 bases and J lost 3; bases outside the gene matches: 4. Here the CDR3 reads CASKAGGDYNEQFF. In DNA, the CDR3 is TGTGCCAGCAAGGCGGGAGGGGACTACAATGAGCAGTTCTTC.

This chain links TRBV15 with TRBJ1-1; D perhaps matches TRBD1 (6 bases). Germline V CDR1 and CDR2: LNHNV, YYDKDF (reference sequence). This CDR3 is built from 16 residues. Trimming stripped 5 bases from V and 9 bases from J, with 25 bases between. CDR3 in amino acids: CATSANWGETGTKAFF. The CDR3 DNA reads as TGTGCCACCAGCGCTAATTGGGGGGAGACCGGGACAAAAGCTTTCTTT.